This TCR beta chain was sequenced for a study of T cells in localized non-small cell lung cancer. The study, taken as a whole, reports: Uninvolved adjacent lung showed peak T cell clonality, exceeding tumor.

TCRdb's copy holds only in-frame clones and misses some; the assay was immunoSEQ multiplex PCR. The sample consists of 48,000 or so clones, around 86% of them appearing once. The CDR3 covers 17 residues. Deletions cut 2 bases from V and 2 bases from J, with 16 bases between. Germline V gene lookup returns CDR1 LGHNA and CDR2 YSLEER. For this clone: What it binds is not known.

The V call is TRBV4-3, the J call TRBJ2-1, with D perhaps TRBD2 (6 bases). The sample was peripheral blood, taken before any cancer treatment. This receptor was identified in a male donor aged 60 or older with stage III squamous cell lung carcinoma. CDR3 sequence (DNA): TGCGCCAGCAGCCAAACTACACGGGGGATCCCCTACAATGAGCAGTTCTTC. It specifies CASSQTTRGIPYNEQFF.